Listed below are T cell receptor beta chains from one sample, sequenced in a study of cytomegalovirus exposure and HLA in healthy donors. Measured with immunoSEQ multiplex PCR; TCRdb has only the in-frame clones, and not every one. Among around 190,000 clones listed, 70% to 80% were seen once. Sequencing input: PBMCs. The receptors originated from a woman aged 45-60 years in good health and CMV-seronegative. The CDR3 runs from the conserved cysteine through the conserved F or W. Each record gives: CDR3 protein, CDR3 DNA, V gene, D gene, J gene, clone size. The D gene is left open where the match is weak. Not all rows give a size; the values are once, few, many and, for expanded clones, a class.

cdr3_aa: CATRGLAGADTQYF
cdr3_nt: TGTGCCACCCGTGGACTAGCGGGAGCAGATACGCAGTATTTT
v_call: TRBV15
d_call: TRBD2
j_call: TRBJ2-3
clone_size: .

cdr3_aa: CASRLTSGHNEQFF
cdr3_nt: TGTGCCAGCAGGTTGACTAGCGGCCACAATGAGCAGTTCTTC
v_call: TRBV5-5
d_call: TRBD2
j_call: TRBJ2-1
clone_size: .

cdr3_aa: CASSPGTGDGYTF
cdr3_nt: TGCGCCAGCAGCCCCGGGACAGGGGATGGCTACACCTTC
v_call: TRBV5-8
d_call: TRBD1
j_call: TRBJ1-2
clone_size: few

cdr3_aa: CASSLATGVSGTLRRGDDF
cdr3_nt: TGTGCCAGCAGCTTGGCCACGGGGGTTAGCGGGACTCTACGACGCGGGGACGATTTT
v_call: TRBV5-5
d_call: TRBD2
j_call: TRBJ2-3
clone_size: .

cdr3_aa: CASSPGQGELREKLFF
cdr3_nt: TGCGCCAGCAGCCCGGGACAGGGGGAATTGAGAGAAAAACTGTTTTTT
v_call: TRBV4-1
d_call: TRBD1
j_call: TRBJ1-4
clone_size: few

cdr3_aa: CASSSDSASTDTQYF
cdr3_nt: TGTGCCAGCAGCTCGGACAGCGCTAGCACAGATACGCAGTATTTT
v_call: TRBV5-5
d_call: .
j_call: TRBJ2-3
clone_size: .

cdr3_aa: CASSFGTEAFF
cdr3_nt: TGTGCCAGCAGTTTCGGTACTGAAGCTTTCTTT
v_call: TRBV27
d_call: .
j_call: TRBJ1-1
clone_size: .

cdr3_aa: CASSVEGWGYEQFF
cdr3_nt: TGTGCCAGCAGCGTAGAGGGATGGGGCTATGAGCAGTTCTTC
v_call: TRBV9
d_call: .
j_call: TRBJ2-1
clone_size: .

cdr3_aa: CASSSRDRKIYEQYF
cdr3_nt: TGTGCCAGCAGCTCCCGGGACAGGAAAATCTACGAGCAGTACTTC
v_call: TRBV7-9
d_call: TRBD1
j_call: TRBJ2-7
clone_size: .

cdr3_aa: CASSAHLGTLKNEQFF
cdr3_nt: TGTGCCAGCAGCGCCCACCTCGGGACACTAAAAAATGAGCAGTTCTTC
v_call: TRBV9
d_call: .
j_call: TRBJ2-1
clone_size: .

cdr3_aa: CASGSGLASVNEQFF
cdr3_nt: TGTGCTAGTGGATCCGGACTAGCCTCTGTAAATGAGCAGTTCTTC
v_call: TRBV12-5
d_call: TRBD2
j_call: TRBJ2-1
clone_size: few

cdr3_aa: CASSPGQVYGYTF
cdr3_nt: TGTGCCAGCAGTCCGGGACAGGTCTATGGCTACACCTTC
v_call: TRBV2
d_call: TRBD1
j_call: TRBJ1-2
clone_size: .

cdr3_aa: CASSLKASGSTDTQYF
cdr3_nt: TGTGCCAGCAGTTTAAAGGCTAGCGGGAGCACAGATACGCAGTATTTT
v_call: TRBV27
d_call: TRBD2
j_call: TRBJ2-3
clone_size: .

cdr3_aa: CASSYTGGYGYTF
cdr3_nt: TGTGCCAGCAGCTATACAGGGGGCTATGGCTACACCTTC
v_call: TRBV7-2
d_call: TRBD1
j_call: TRBJ1-2
clone_size: .

cdr3_aa: CASSRWDRGTEAFF
cdr3_nt: TGTGCCAGCAGCCGATGGGACAGGGGGACTGAAGCTTTCTTT
v_call: TRBV5-4
d_call: TRBD1
j_call: TRBJ1-1
clone_size: .

cdr3_aa: CASSFGGSNEKLFF
cdr3_nt: TGCGCCAGCAGCTTCGGAGGGAGTAATGAAAAACTGTTTTTT
v_call: TRBV5-1
d_call: .
j_call: TRBJ1-4
clone_size: few

cdr3_aa: CASSPRGPGTDTQYF
cdr3_nt: TGTGCCAGCAGTCCAAGGGGGCCCGGCACAGATACGCAGTATTTT
v_call: TRBV28
d_call: TRBD1
j_call: TRBJ2-3
clone_size: .

cdr3_aa: CASSLMAGAHNEQFF
cdr3_nt: TGTGCCAGCAGCTTAATGGCGGGAGCCCACAATGAGCAGTTCTTC
v_call: TRBV7-3
d_call: TRBD2
j_call: TRBJ2-1
clone_size: .

cdr3_aa: CASRPPKGASYEQYF
cdr3_nt: TGTGCCAGCAGGCCTCCTAAGGGGGCGTCCTACGAGCAGTACTTC
v_call: TRBV6-5
d_call: TRBD1
j_call: TRBJ2-7
clone_size: .

cdr3_aa: CASSPGGTSGINEQFF
cdr3_nt: TGCGCCAGCAGCCCGGGGGGGACTAGCGGGATCAATGAGCAGTTCTTC
v_call: TRBV5-1
d_call: TRBD2
j_call: TRBJ2-1
clone_size: few

cdr3_aa: CASSYRGQELFF
cdr3_nt: TGTGCCAGCAGTTACAGGGGGCAGGAACTGTTTTTT
v_call: TRBV2
d_call: TRBD1
j_call: TRBJ1-4
clone_size: .

cdr3_aa: CASSPTSGSSYEQYF
cdr3_nt: TGCGCCAGCAGCCCGACTAGCGGGAGCTCCTACGAGCAGTACTTC
v_call: TRBV5-1
d_call: TRBD2
j_call: TRBJ2-7
clone_size: .

cdr3_aa: CASSPRLADTQYF
cdr3_nt: TGTGCCAGCAGCCCAAGACTAGCAGATACGCAGTATTTT
v_call: TRBV7-3
d_call: .
j_call: TRBJ2-3
clone_size: .

cdr3_aa: CASSSIANYGYTF
cdr3_nt: TGTGCCAGCAGTAGTATAGCGAACTATGGCTACACCTTC
v_call: TRBV6-6
d_call: .
j_call: TRBJ1-2
clone_size: .

cdr3_aa: CASSPPTGGLYTGELFF
cdr3_nt: TGTGCCAGCTCACCACCCACAGGTGGGCTCTACACCGGGGAGCTGTTTTTT
v_call: TRBV18
d_call: .
j_call: TRBJ2-2
clone_size: .

cdr3_aa: CASSQVARESYEQYF
cdr3_nt: TGCGCCAGCAGCCAAGTAGCCAGAGAATCCTACGAGCAGTACTTC
v_call: TRBV4-3
d_call: .
j_call: TRBJ2-7
clone_size: .

cdr3_aa: CASSSVDRNNEAFF
cdr3_nt: TGTGCCAGCAGTTCTGTGGACAGAAACAATGAAGCTTTCTTT
v_call: TRBV28
d_call: .
j_call: TRBJ1-1
clone_size: .

cdr3_aa: CASSREARLRTF
cdr3_nt: TGTGCCAGCAGTCGCGAGGCCCGCTTGCGCACCTTC
v_call: TRBV6-6
d_call: .
j_call: TRBJ1-2
clone_size: .

cdr3_aa: CASSYTGTGYEQYF
cdr3_nt: TGTGCCAGCAGTTACACCGGGACAGGCTACGAGCAGTACTTC
v_call: TRBV6-5
d_call: TRBD1
j_call: TRBJ2-7
clone_size: few

cdr3_aa: CASSEGGQKVGANVLTF
cdr3_nt: TGTGCCAGCAGTGAGGGGGGACAGAAGGTAGGGGCCAACGTCCTGACTTTC
v_call: TRBV25-1
d_call: .
j_call: TRBJ2-6
clone_size: .

cdr3_aa: CASSPGPASEQFF
cdr3_nt: TGCGCCAGCAGCCCTGGGCCCGCTTCTGAGCAGTTCTTC
v_call: TRBV5-1
d_call: .
j_call: TRBJ2-1
clone_size: .

cdr3_aa: CASSYGLRNTEAFF
cdr3_nt: TGTGCCAGCAGTTATGGACTACGGAACACTGAAGCTTTCTTT
v_call: TRBV6-5
d_call: .
j_call: TRBJ1-1
clone_size: few

cdr3_aa: CASSRGGGPSEQYF
cdr3_nt: TGTGCCAGCAGCCGCGGAGGAGGGCCTAGCGAGCAGTACTTC
v_call: TRBV7-2
d_call: .
j_call: TRBJ2-7
clone_size: .

cdr3_aa: CASTTSSYNEQFF
cdr3_nt: TGTGCCAGCACCACTAGCTCCTACAATGAGCAGTTCTTC
v_call: TRBV5-4
d_call: .
j_call: TRBJ2-1
clone_size: .

cdr3_aa: CASSQGHGPSYEQYF
cdr3_nt: TGTGCCAGCAGCCAGGGACACGGACCCTCCTACGAGCAGTACTTC
v_call: TRBV28
d_call: .
j_call: TRBJ2-7
clone_size: .

cdr3_aa: CASSLRVMNTEAFF
cdr3_nt: TGTGCCAGCAGCTTACGGGTTATGAACACTGAAGCTTTCTTT
v_call: TRBV7-6
d_call: .
j_call: TRBJ1-1
clone_size: .